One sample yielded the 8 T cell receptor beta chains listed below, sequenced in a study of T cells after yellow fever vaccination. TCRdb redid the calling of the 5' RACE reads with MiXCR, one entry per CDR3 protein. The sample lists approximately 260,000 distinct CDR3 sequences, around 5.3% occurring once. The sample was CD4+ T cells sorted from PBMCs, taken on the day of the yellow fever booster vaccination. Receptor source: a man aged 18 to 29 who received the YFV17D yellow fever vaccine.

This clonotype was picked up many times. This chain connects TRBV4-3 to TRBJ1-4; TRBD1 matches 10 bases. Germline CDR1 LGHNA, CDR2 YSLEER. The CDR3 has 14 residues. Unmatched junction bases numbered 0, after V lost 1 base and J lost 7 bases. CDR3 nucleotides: TGCGCCAGCAGCCAAGGGGACAGGGGTGAAAAACTGTTTTTT. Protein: CASSQGDRGEKLFF.

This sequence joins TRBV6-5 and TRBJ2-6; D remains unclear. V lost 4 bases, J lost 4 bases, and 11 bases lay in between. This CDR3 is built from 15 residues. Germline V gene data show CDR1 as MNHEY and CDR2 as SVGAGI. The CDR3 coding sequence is TGTGCCAGCAGTTCTGGGGAAAACGGGGCCAACGTCCTGACTTTC. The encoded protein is CASSSGENGANVLTF.

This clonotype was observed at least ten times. The CDR3 coding sequence is TGTGCCAGCAGCCAATCATCCGCTAGCGGGGGGGCCGCTACGCAGTATTTT. It is translated as CASSQSSASGGAATQYF. The chain couples TRBV4-2 to TRBJ2-3; 12 bases line up with TRBD2. The length of the CDR3 is 17 residues. Trimming took 2 bases from V and 8 from J; bases not matched to a gene: 11. The germline V gene has CDR1 LGHNA and CDR2 YNFKEQ.

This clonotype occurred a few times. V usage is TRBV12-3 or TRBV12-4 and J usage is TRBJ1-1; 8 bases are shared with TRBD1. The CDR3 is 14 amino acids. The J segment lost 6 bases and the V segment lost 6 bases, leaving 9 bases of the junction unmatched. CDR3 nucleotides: TGTGCCAGCAGCAGTGGACAGGGTGAATCTGAAGCTTTCTTT. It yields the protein CASSSGQGESEAFF.

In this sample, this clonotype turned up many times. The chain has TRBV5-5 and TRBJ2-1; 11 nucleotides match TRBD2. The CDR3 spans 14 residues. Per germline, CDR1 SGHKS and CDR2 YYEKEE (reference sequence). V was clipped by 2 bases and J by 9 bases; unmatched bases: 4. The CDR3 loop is CASSFLAGGTEQFF. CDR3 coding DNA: TGTGCCAGCAGCTTTCTAGCGGGGGGTACTGAGCAGTTCTTC.

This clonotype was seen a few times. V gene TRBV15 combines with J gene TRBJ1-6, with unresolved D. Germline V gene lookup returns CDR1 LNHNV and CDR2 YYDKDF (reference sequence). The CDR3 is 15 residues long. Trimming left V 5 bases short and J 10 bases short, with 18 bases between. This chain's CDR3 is CATSGYTPVGSPLHF. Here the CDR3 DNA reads TGTGCCACCAGCGGCTATACCCCAGTTGGGTCACCCCTCCACTTT.

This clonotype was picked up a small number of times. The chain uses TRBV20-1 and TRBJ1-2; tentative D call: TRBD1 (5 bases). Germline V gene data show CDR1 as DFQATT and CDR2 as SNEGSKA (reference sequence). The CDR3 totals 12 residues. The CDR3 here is CRGLGGDYGYTF. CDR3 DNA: TGCAGGGGTTTGGGGGGAGACTATGGCTACACCTTC.

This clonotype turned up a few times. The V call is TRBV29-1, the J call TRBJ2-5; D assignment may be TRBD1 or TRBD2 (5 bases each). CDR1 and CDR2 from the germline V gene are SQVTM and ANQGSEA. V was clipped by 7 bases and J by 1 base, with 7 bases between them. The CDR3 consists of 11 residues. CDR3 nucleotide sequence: TGCAGCGGGGGACCCCAAGAGACCCAGTACTTC. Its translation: CSGGPQETQYF.